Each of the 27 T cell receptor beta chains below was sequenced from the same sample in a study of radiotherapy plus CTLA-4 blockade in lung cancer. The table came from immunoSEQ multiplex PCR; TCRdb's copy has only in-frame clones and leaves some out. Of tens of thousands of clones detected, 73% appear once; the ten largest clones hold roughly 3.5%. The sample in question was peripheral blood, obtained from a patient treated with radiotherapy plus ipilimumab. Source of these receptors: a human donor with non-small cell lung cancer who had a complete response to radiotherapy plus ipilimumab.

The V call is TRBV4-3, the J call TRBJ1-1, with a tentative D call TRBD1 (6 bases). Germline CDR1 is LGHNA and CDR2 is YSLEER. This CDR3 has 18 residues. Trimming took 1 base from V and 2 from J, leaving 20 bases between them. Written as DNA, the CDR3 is TGCGCCAGCAGCCAAGGGGCCGGGGGGGGCGCGTACAACACTGAAGCTTTCTTT. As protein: CASSQGAGGGAYNTEAFF.

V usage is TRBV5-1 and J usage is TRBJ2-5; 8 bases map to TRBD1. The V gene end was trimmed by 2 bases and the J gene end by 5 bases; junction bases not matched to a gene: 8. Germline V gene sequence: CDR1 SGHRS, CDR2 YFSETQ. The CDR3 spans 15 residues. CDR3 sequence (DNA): TGCGCCAGCAGCTTTGACAGGGGAGGCGGGGAGACCCAGTACTTC. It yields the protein CASSFDRGGGETQYF. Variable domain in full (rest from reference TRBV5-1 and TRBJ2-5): KAGVTQTPRYLIKTRGQQVTLSCSPISGHRSVSWYQQTPGQGLQFLFEYFSETQRNKGNFPGRFSGRQFSNSRSEMNVSTLELGDSALYLCASSFDRGGGETQYFGPGTRLLVL.

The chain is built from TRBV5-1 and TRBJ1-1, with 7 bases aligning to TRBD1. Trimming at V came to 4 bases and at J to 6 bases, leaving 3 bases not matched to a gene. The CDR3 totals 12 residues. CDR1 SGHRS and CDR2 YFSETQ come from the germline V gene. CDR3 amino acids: CASSPDRAEAFF. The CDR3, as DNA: TGCGCCAGCAGCCCCGACAGGGCTGAAGCTTTCTTT.

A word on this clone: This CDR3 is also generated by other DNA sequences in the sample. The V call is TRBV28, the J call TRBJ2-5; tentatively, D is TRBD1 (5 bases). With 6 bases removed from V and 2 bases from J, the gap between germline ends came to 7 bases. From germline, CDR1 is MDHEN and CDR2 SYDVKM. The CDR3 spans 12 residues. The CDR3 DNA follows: TGTGCCAGCAGGGCAGGGCAAGAGACCCAGTACTTC. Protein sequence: CASRAGQETQYF.

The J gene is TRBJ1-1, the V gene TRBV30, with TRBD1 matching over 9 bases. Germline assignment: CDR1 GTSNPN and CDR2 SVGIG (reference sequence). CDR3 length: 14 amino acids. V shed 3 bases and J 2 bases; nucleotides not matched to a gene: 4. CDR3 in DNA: TGTGCCTGGAGAGGGACAGGGAGTAACACTGAAGCTTTCTTT. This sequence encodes CAWRGTGSNTEAFF. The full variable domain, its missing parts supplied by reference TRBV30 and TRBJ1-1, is SQTIHQWPATLVQPVGSPLSLECTVEGTSNPNLYWYRQAAGRGLQLLFYSVGIGQISSEVPQNLSASRPQDRQFILSSKKLLLSDSGFYLCAWRGTGSNTEAFFGQGTRLTVV.

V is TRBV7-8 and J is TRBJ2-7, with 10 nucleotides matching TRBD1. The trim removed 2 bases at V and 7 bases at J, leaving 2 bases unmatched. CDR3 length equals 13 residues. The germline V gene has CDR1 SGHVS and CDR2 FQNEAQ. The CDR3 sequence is CASSLWDRGEQYF. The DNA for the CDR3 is TGTGCCAGCAGCTTATGGGACAGGGGTGAGCAGTACTTC.

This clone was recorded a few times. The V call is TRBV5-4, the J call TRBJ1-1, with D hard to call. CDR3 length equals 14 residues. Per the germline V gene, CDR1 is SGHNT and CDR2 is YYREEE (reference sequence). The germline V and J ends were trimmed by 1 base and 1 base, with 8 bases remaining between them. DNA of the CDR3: TGTGCCAGCAGCTTGAAGCGACGGAACACTGAAGCTTTCTTT. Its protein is CASSLKRRNTEAFF.

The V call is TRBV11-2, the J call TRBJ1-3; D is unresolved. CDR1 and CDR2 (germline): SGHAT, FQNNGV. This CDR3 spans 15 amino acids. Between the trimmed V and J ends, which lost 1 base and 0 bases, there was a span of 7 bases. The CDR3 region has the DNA TGTGCCAGCAGCTTAGTCCCAGTCTCTGGAAACACCATATATTTT. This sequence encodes CASSLVPVSGNTIYF.

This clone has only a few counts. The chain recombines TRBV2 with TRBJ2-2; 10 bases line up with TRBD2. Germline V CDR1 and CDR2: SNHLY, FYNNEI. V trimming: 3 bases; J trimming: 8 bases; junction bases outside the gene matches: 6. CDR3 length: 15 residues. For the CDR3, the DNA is TGTGCCAGCAGTGAGAGCGGGAGGGCCGGGGGGGAGCTGTTTTTT. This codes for CASSESGRAGGELFF.

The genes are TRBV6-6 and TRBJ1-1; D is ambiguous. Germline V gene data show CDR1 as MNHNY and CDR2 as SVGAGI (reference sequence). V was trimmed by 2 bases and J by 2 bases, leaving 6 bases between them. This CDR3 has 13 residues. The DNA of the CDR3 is TGTGCCAGCAGTTACGCCTATAACACTGAAGCTTTCTTT. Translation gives CASSYAYNTEAFF.

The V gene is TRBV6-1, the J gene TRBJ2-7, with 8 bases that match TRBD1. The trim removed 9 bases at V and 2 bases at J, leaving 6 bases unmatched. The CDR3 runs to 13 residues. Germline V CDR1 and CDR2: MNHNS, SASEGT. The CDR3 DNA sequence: TGTGCCAGTAGGACAGGGTATACCTACGAGCAGTACTTC. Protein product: CASRTGYTYEQYF.

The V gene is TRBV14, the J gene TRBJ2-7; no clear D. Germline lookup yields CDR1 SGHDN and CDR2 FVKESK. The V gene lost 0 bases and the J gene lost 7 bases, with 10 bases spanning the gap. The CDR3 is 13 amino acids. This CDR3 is CASSQEWSLEQYF. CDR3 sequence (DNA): TGTGCCAGCAGCCAAGAGTGGAGTTTGGAGCAGTACTTC. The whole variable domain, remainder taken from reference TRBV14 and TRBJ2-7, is EAGVTQFPSHSVIEKGQTVTLRCDPISGHDNLYWYRRVMGKEIKFLLHFVKESKQDESGMPNNRFLAERTGGTYSTLKVQPAELEDSGVYFCASSQEWSLEQYFGPGTRLTVT.

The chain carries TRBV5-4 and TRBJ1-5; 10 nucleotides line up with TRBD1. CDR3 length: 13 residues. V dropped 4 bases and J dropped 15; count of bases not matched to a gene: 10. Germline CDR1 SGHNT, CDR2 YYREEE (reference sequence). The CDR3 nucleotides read TGTGCCAGCAGCAAGGGACAGGGGTCAAAATGGCATTTT. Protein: CASSKGQGSKWHF. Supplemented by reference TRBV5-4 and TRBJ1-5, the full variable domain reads ETGVTQSPTHLIKTRGQQVTLRCSSQSGHNTVSWYQQALGQGPQFIFQYYREEENGRGNFPPRFSGLQFPNYSSELNVNALELDDSALYLCASSKGQGSKWHFGDGTRLSIL.

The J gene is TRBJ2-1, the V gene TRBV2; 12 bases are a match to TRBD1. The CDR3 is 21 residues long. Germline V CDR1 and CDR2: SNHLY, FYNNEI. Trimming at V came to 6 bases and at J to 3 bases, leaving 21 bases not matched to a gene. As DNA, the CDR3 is TGTGCCAGCAGCCTAAGACCGCCCCGGGGACAGGGGGCTCTATTCTACAATGAGCAGTTCTTC. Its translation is CASSLRPPRGQGALFYNEQFF.

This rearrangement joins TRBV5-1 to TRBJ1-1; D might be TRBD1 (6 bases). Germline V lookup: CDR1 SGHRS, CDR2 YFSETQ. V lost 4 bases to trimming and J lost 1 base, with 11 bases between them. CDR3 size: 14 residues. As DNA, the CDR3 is TGCGCCAGCAGCGAACAGGGTGGGAACACTGAAGCTTTCTTT. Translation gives CASSEQGGNTEAFF.

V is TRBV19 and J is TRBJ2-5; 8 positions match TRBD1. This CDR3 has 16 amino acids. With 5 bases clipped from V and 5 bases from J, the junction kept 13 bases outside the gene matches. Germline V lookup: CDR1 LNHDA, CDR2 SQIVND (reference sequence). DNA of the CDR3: TGTGCCAGTAGTCCCCAGGGGGCGCAAGGAGTGGAGACCCAGTACTTC. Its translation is CASSPQGAQGVETQYF.

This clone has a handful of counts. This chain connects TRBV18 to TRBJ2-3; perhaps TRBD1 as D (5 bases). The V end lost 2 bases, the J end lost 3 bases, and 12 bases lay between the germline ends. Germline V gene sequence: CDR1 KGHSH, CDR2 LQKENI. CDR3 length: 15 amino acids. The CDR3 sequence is CASSPSGAATDTQYF. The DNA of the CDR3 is TGTGCCAGCTCACCAAGTGGGGCGGCAACAGATACGCAGTATTTT.

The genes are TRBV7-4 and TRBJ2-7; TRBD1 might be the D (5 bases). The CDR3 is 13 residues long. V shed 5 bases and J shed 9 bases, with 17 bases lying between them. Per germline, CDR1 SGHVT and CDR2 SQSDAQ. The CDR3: CASSQKGVSGQYF. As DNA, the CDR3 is TGTGCCAGCAGCCAAAAAGGGGTGTCAGGGCAGTACTTC.

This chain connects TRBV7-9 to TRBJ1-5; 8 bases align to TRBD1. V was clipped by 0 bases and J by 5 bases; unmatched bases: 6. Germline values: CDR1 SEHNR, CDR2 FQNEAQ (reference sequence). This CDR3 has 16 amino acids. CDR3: CASSLASGTGDQPQHF. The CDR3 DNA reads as TGTGCCAGCAGCTTAGCAAGCGGGACAGGTGATCAGCCCCAGCATTTT.

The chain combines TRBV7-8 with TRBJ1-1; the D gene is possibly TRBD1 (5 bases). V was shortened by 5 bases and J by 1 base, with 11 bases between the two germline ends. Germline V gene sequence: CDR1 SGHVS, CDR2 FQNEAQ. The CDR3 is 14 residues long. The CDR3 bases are TGTGCCAGCAGCAAGGAAAGGGGGAACACTGAAGCTTTCTTT. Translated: CASSKERGNTEAFF.

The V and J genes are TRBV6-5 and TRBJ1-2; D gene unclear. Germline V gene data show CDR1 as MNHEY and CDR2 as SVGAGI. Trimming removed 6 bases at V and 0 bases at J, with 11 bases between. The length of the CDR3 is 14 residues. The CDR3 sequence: CASSKHGANYGYTF. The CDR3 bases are TGTGCCAGCAGCAAACATGGAGCTAACTATGGCTACACCTTC.

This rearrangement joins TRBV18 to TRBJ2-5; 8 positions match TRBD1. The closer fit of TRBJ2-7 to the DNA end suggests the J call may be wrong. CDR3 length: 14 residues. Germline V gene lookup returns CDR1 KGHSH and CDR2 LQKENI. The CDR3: CASSQGAQTYEQYF. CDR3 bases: TGTGCCAGCTCGCAGGGGGCCCAAACTTACGAGCAGTACTTC.

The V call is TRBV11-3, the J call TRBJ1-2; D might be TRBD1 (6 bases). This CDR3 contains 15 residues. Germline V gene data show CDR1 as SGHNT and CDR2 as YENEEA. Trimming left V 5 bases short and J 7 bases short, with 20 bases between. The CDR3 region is CASSRSKNGTSGYTF. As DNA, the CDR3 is TGTGCCAGCAGCCGATCCAAGAACGGGACAAGTGGCTACACCTTC.

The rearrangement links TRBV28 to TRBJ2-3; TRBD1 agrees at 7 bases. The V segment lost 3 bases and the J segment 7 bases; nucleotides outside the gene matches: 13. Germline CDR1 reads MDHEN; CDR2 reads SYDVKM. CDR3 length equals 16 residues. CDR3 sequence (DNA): TGTGCCAGCAGTTTCCAAAGGACAGGTATAGGAAATACGCAGTATTTT. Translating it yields CASSFQRTGIGNTQYF.

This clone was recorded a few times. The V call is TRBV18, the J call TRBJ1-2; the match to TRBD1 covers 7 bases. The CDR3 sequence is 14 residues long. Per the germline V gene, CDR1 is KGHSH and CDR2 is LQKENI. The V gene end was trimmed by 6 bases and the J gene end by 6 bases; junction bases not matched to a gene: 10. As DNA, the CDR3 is TGTGCCAGCTCCCCGACGACAGGGATCGATGGCTACACCTTC. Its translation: CASSPTTGIDGYTF.

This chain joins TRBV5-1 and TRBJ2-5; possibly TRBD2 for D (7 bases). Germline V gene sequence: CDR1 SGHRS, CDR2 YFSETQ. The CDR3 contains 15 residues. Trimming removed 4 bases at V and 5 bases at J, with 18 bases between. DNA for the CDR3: TGCGCCAGCAGCCACTCGGGGGGCGCTTGGGAGACCCAGTACTTC. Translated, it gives CASSHSGGAWETQYF.

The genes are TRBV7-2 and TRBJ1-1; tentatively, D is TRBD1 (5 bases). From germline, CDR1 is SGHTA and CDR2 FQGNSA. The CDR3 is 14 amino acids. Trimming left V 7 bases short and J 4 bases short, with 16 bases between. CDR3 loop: CASNPGVVGTEAFF. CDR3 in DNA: TGTGCCAGCAACCCGGGGGTTGTAGGCACTGAAGCTTTCTTT.